The 3 T cell receptor beta chains presented below share a single source sample, sequenced in a study of CD8 T cells in ankylosing spondylitis (dated by TCRdb to about 2017). Receptors were amplified or captured by 5' RACE. TCRdb records Illumina HiSeq 2500 as the sequencer. TCRdb reran the public reads through fastp at Q25 and MiXCR, keeping productive beta chains. When rows share a CDR3 protein, they turn into one entry using the most common DNA and genes. This sample lists 250,000 to 400,000 distinct CDR3 sequences; around 10% were detected once. Jointly, the top ten make up roughly 9.2% of the sample. Sequencing used blood, either unsorted or a sorted T cell fraction (not recorded which). The source is a female donor with ankylosing spondylitis or in good health (not recorded which).

This clonotype was seen repeatedly, ten times or more. The chain has TRBV20-1 and TRBJ2-7; 8 bases fit TRBD1. Germline V lookup: CDR1 DFQATT, CDR2 SNEGSKA (reference sequence). This CDR3 comprises 15 residues. V lost 1 base to trimming and J lost 2 bases; unmatched junction nucleotides: 7. Here the CDR3 DNA reads TGCAGTGCTAGAGCCGGTCAGGGGGCTGCCTACGAGCAGTACTTC. This encodes CSARAGQGAAYEQYF.

The table lists this clonotype with many counts. The chain joins TRBV5-1 to TRBJ2-6; no definite D call. The CDR3 sequence is 13 residues long. From germline, CDR1 is SGHRS and CDR2 YFSETQ. V gave up 5 bases and J gave up 1 base, with 4 bases separating them. DNA for the CDR3: TGCGCCAGCAGGGTATCTGGGGCCAACGTCCTGACTTTC. Its protein is CASRVSGANVLTF.

A few counts support this clonotype. The chain uses TRBV28 and TRBJ2-2; D may be TRBD2 (5 bases). The CDR3 spans 16 residues. Germline V CDR1 and CDR2: MDHEN, SYDVKM. The V gene lost 3 bases and the J gene lost 0 bases, with 11 bases spanning the gap. The CDR3 region is CASSFRGRTNTGELFF. CDR3 nucleotides: TGTGCCAGCAGTTTCAGAGGGCGTACGAACACCGGGGAGCTGTTTTTT.